The 20 T cell receptor beta chains in this list originate from one sample, sequenced in a study of Graves' ophthalmopathy and Graves' hyperthyroidism. Amplification from RNA transcripts yielded the TCR beta CDR3 regions. Second-round multiplex PCR came after a first-round RT-PCR that employed HTBI primers. Via MiXCR, TCRdb re-called the multiplex PCR reads, giving one row per CDR3 protein. The sample comprises more than 1,000,000 distinct CDR3 sequences, roughly two fifths of which are singletons, and 8.5% to 14% rests with the top ten. The source material was peripheral blood or thyroid tissue (not recorded which). These receptors all stem from an adult man with Graves' hyperthyroidism.

The chain joins TRBV11-3 to TRBJ2-7; D is perhaps TRBD1 (5 bases). Looked up from germline, CDR1 is SGHNT and CDR2 is YENEEA. Trimming cost V 6 bases and J 5 bases, with 14 bases left between them. The CDR3 sequence is 13 residues long. In DNA, the CDR3 is TGTGCCAGCAGTGTAAGAGACAGTGACGAGCAGTACTTC. It encodes CASSVRDSDEQYF.

CDR3 region: CASRMRWEGPDTQYF. CDR3 DNA sequence: TGTGCCAGCAGGATGCGGTGGGAGGGCCCAGATACGCAGTATTTT. The chain has TRBV7-2 and TRBJ2-3, with 7 nucleotides matching TRBD2. CDR3 length equals 15 residues. V lost 6 bases and J lost 4; bases outside the gene matches: 10. Germline V CDR1 and CDR2: SGHTA, FQGNSA.

This clonotype showed up many times. V usage is TRBV6-4 and J usage is TRBJ2-6; D unclear. Trimming pared 0 bases from V and 4 bases from J, leaving 4 bases between. The CDR3 runs 14 residues. Germline V lookup: CDR1 MRHNA, CDR2 SNTAGT. The CDR3: CASSDSGGANVLTF. The CDR3 DNA is TGTGCCAGCAGTGACTCGGGGGGGGCCAACGTCCTGACTTTC.

Comment on this clonotype: One junction end does not reproduce the germline sequence, and a read error may be involved. The chain employs TRBV12-3 or TRBV12-4 and TRBJ1-4; 7 bases match TRBD1. The length of the CDR3 is 14 residues. This CDR3 is CASSPGGLDENLFF. As DNA, the CDR3 is TGTGCCAGCAGTCCAGGGGGTTTGGATGAAAACCTGTTTTTT.

V gene TRBV7-8 combines with J gene TRBJ2-6; 8 bases match TRBD2. This CDR3 comprises 12 residues. Losses at the gene ends were 5 bases for V and 19 bases for J; bases not matched to a gene: 10. The germline CDR1 and CDR2 sequences are SGHVS and FQNEAQ. The CDR3 here is CASSQSGRPSTF. CDR3 DNA sequence: TGTGCCAGCAGCCAAAGCGGGAGACCCAGTACTTTC.

This chain joins TRBV15 and TRBJ2-7, with D possibly TRBD1 on 5 matching bases. The CDR3 consists of 12 residues. Germline CDR1 is LNHNV and CDR2 is YYDKDF (reference sequence). V was trimmed by 3 bases and J by 3 bases, leaving 6 bases between them. In DNA form, the CDR3 reads TGTGCCACCAGCAGGGACAACTACGAGCAGTACTTC. Translating it yields CATSRDNYEQYF.

This clonotype was seen many times. The chain couples TRBV24-1 to TRBJ1-6; D not certain. V was trimmed by 4 bases and J by 10 bases, leaving 10 bases between them. CDR3 size: 13 residues. Germline CDR1 is KGHDR and CDR2 is SFDVKD. The CDR3 protein is CATSDGARSPLHF. In DNA form, the CDR3 reads TGTGCCACCAGTGACGGAGCCCGCTCACCCCTCCACTTT.

There are many counts of this clonotype. The genes are TRBV29-1 and TRBJ2-5; the match to TRBD1 covers 7 bases. Germline values: CDR1 SQVTM, CDR2 ANQGSEA. Germline trimming cut 6 bases from V and 3 bases from J; bases unmatched to any gene: 16. The length of the CDR3 is 16 residues. CDR3 coding DNA: TGCAGCGTCGGACAGGTTTGGGGAGTCAGGAAAGAGACCCAGTACTTC. This sequence encodes CSVGQVWGVRKETQYF.

The chain joins TRBV7-2 to TRBJ2-7; 7 bases map to TRBD2. V was pared by 5 bases and J by 2 bases, with 9 bases of the junction left unmatched. From germline, CDR1 is SGHTA and CDR2 FQGNSA. This CDR3 contains 15 residues. The CDR3 spells CASSRPIREAYEQYF. In DNA form, the CDR3 reads TGTGCCAGCAGCCGCCCCATTCGGGAGGCCTACGAGCAGTACTTC.

This chain uses TRBV6-5 with TRBJ1-3; a possible D gene is TRBD1 (6 bases). Germline V gene lookup returns CDR1 MNHEY and CDR2 SVGAGI. The CDR3 loop spans 17 amino acids. Trimming cost V 6 bases and J 0 bases, with 18 bases left between them. CDR3: CASSLITGSTSGNTIYF. DNA of the CDR3: TGTGCCAGCAGCCTTATAACAGGGTCGACCTCTGGAAACACCATATATTTT.

This clonotype appeared many times. This chain uses TRBV12-3 or TRBV12-4 with TRBJ2-7, with D perhaps matching TRBD1 (5 bases). V gave up 3 bases and J gave up 6 bases, with 6 bases separating them. The CDR3 consists of 11 residues. Here the CDR3 reads CASSFGAEQYF. The CDR3 nucleotides are TGTGCCAGCAGTTTTGGGGCCGAGCAGTACTTC.

This chain uses TRBV2 with TRBJ2-7, with a tentative D call TRBD2 (7 bases). The CDR3 runs to 13 residues. Germline loops: CDR1 SNHLY, CDR2 FYNNEI. Trimming stripped 2 bases from V and 5 bases from J, with 10 bases between. CDR3 region: CASSERGAHEQYF. CDR3 bases: TGTGCCAGCAGTGAACGGGGGGCCCACGAGCAGTACTTC.

The genes are TRBV29-1 and TRBJ2-6, with D possibly being TRBD1 (5 bases). Germline CDR1 is SQVTM and CDR2 is ANQGSEA. V was shortened by 7 bases and J by 9 bases, with 16 bases between the two germline ends. The CDR3 covers 13 residues. The CDR3: CSAKAGLGNVLTF. CDR3 nucleotides: TGCAGCGCAAAGGCAGGGCTGGGCAACGTCCTGACTTTC.

This clonotype was detected many times. The rearrangement joins TRBV25-1 to TRBJ1-6, with unresolved D. Germline V gene sequence: CDR1 MGHDK, CDR2 SYGVNS. V was shortened by 2 bases and J by 6 bases, with 8 bases between the two germline ends. The CDR3 is 14 residues long. CDR3: CASSELGSNSPLHF. CDR3 bases: TGTGCCAGCAGTGAACTTGGCAGTAATTCACCCCTCCACTTT.

The rearrangement joins TRBV10-2 to TRBJ1-2; tentatively, D is TRBD1 (5 bases). V was shortened by 4 bases and J by 0 bases, with 12 bases between the two germline ends. Germline assignment: CDR1 WSHSY and CDR2 SAAADI. There are 15 residues in the CDR3. The CDR3 DNA reads TGCGCCAGCAGTGCCCAGACAGACTCTAACTATGGCTACACCTTC. Its translation is CASSAQTDSNYGYTF.

This clonotype was recorded many times. This chain uses TRBV7-2 with TRBJ1-2; D not certain. Germline V gene data show CDR1 as SGHTA and CDR2 as FQGNSA. The V end lost 4 bases, the J end lost 3 bases, and 6 bases lay between the germline ends. The CDR3 covers 12 residues. The CDR3 sequence: CASSSNYYGYTF. The CDR3 DNA reads as TGTGCCAGCAGCTCGAACTACTATGGCTACACCTTC.

This clonotype occurred many times. J is TRBJ1-1 and V is TRBV7-3, with 7 bases lining up with TRBD1. The CDR3 is 15 amino acids. Germline CDR1 SGHTA, CDR2 FQGTGA. The ends lost 4 bases at V and 3 bases at J; junction bases unmatched: 8. The CDR3 region is CASSSTGAPDTEAFF. DNA of the CDR3: TGTGCCAGCAGCTCCACAGGGGCCCCTGACACTGAAGCTTTCTTT.

This clonotype was picked up many times. The chain has TRBV20-1 and TRBJ2-7; 7 nucleotides align to TRBD1. This CDR3 region has 12 residues. Trimming removed 8 bases from V and 1 base from J; junction bases left unmatched: 5. From germline, CDR1 is DFQATT and CDR2 SNEGSKA (reference sequence). The CDR3: CSPRTGSYEQYF. The CDR3 DNA reads as TGCAGTCCCAGGACAGGTTCCTACGAGCAGTACTTC.

The V call is TRBV20-1, the J call TRBJ2-2; the D gene is possibly TRBD2 (6 bases). The V gene's germline CDR1 is DFQATT and CDR2 SNEGSKA (reference sequence). CDR3 length equals 14 residues. The V and J ends lost 4 bases and 1 base respectively, with 10 bases between them. The CDR3 DNA reads TGCAGTGCTAAAGGGGAGGTGAACACCGGGGAGCTGTTTTTT. Protein sequence: CSAKGEVNTGELFF.

In this sample, this clonotype turned up a few times. J is TRBJ2-5 and V is TRBV12-3 or TRBV12-4; TRBD2 agrees at 8 bases. V shed 10 bases and J 4 bases; nucleotides not matched to a gene: 5. The CDR3 length is 12 residues. The CDR3 sequence: CATAAGGETQYF. The CDR3, as DNA: TGTGCCACCGCGGCGGGGGGAGAGACCCAGTACTTC.